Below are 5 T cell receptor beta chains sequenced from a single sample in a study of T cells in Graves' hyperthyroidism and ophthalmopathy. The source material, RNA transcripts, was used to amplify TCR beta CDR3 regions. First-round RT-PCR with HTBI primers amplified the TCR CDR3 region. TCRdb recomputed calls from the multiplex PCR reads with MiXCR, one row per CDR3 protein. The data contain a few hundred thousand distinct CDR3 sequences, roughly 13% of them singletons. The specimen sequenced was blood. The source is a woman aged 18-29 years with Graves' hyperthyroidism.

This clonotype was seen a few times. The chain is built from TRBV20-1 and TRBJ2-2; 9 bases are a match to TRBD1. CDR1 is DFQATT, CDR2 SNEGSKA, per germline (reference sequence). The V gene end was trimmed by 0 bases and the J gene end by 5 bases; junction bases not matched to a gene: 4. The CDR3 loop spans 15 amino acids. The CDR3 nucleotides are TGCAGTGCTAGAGATCCGGGACAGGGAACCGGGGAGCTGTTTTTT. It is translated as CSARDPGQGTGELFF.

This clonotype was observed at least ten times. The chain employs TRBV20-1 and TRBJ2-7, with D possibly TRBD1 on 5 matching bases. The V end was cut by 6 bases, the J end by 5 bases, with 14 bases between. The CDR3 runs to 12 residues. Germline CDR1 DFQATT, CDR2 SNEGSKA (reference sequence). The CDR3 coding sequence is TGCAGTGCCCCGACAGACTCACACGAGCAGTACTTC. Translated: CSAPTDSHEQYF.

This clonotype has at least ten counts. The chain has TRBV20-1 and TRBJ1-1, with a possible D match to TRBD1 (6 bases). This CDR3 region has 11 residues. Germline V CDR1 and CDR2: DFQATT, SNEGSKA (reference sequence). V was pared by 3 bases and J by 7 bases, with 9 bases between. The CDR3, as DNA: TGCAGTGCTAGCCCGGACAGTGAAGCTTTCTTT. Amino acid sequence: CSASPDSEAFF.

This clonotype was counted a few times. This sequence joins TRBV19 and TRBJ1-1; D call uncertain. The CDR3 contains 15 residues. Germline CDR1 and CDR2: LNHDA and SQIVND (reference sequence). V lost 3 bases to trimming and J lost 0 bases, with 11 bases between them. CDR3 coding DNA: TGTGCCAGTAGTATTCTTCCGGGATTGAACACTGAAGCTTTCTTT. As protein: CASSILPGLNTEAFF.

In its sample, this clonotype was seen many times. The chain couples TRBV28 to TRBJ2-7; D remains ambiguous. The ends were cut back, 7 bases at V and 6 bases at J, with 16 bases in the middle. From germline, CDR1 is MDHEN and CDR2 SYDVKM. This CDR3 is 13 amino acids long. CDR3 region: CASITQGRSEQYF. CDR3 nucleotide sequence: TGTGCCAGCATCACGCAAGGAAGGTCCGAGCAGTACTTC.